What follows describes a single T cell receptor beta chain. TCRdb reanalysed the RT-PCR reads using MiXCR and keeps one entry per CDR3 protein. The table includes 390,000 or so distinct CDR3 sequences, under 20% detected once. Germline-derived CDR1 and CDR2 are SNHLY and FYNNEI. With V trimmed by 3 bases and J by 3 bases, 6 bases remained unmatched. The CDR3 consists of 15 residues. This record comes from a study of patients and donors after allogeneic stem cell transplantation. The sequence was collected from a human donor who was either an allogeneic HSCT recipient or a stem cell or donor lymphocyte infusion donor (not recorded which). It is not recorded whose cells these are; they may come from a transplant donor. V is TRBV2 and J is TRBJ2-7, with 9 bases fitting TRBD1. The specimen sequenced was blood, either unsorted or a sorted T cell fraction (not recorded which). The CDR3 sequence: CASSDRPGQGYEQYF. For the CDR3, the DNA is TGTGCCAGCAGTGACCGTCCGGGACAGGGCTACGAGCAGTACTTC.